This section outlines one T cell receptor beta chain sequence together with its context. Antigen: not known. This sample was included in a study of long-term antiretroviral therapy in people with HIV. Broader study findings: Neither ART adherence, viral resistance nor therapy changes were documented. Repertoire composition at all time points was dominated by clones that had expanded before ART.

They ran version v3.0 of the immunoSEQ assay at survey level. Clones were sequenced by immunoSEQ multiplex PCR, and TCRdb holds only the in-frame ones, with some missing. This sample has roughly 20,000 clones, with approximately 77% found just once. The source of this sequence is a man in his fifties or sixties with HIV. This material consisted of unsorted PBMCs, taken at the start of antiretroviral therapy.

For the CDR3, the DNA is TGTGCCAGCAGCAGCTTCCGTACTGAAGCTTTCTTT. Its translation is CASSSFRTEAFF. This chain uses TRBV2 with TRBJ1-1; D unclear. Germline values: CDR1 SNHLY, CDR2 FYNNEI. This CDR3 contains 12 residues. V gave up 6 bases and J gave up 5 bases, with 10 bases separating them.